The 28 T cell receptor beta chains listed next were all sequenced from one sample in a study of blood T cells in healthy people across ages. For the second PCR, which ran for about 6 to 11 cycles, a sample-barcoded 5' primer and a J-beta primer mix were used. TCRdb processed the 5' RACE reads anew with MiXCR; each CDR3 protein has one entry. The table records about 1.6 million distinct CDR3 sequences, almost 35% of them present only once. The sequenced material came from blood. The receptors were gathered from a woman aged 25 to 39 in good health.

This clonotype was observed a handful of times. The CDR3 DNA sequence: TGTGCCAGCAGTTACCCTCCCGAGCAGTACTTC. Translating it yields CASSYPPEQYF. V usage is TRBV6-5 and J usage is TRBJ2-4; D ambiguous. The J call is uncertain, as TRBJ2-7 better fits the DNA end. The CDR3 has 11 residues. From germline, CDR1 is MNHEY and CDR2 SVGAGI.

Only a few counts were recorded for this clonotype. The junction does not match germline at one end; this may be a read error. The chain employs TRBV5-1 and TRBJ2-4; 7 bases align to TRBD2. The J call is in doubt because the DNA end fits TRBJ2-7 better. In germline, CDR1 is SGHRS, CDR2 YFSETQ. CDR3 size: 14 residues. The CDR3: CASSISGNSCEQYF. CDR3 in DNA: TGCGCCAGCAGCATCAGCGGGAACTCCTGCGAGCAGTACTTC.

The rearrangement uses TRBV10-3 and TRBJ1-2; the D is unclear. The germline gives CDR1 ENHRY, CDR2 SYGVKD. The length of the CDR3 is 16 residues. V lost 2 bases to trimming and J lost 8 bases, with 21 bases between them. The CDR3: CAISEGGEGLRPGYTF. CDR3 nucleotide sequence: TGTGCCATCAGTGAGGGTGGAGAGGGTTTACGGCCGGGCTACACCTTC.

J is TRBJ2-1 and V is TRBV5-1; 10 bases are shared with TRBD1. Trimming at V came to 4 bases and at J to 2 bases, leaving 18 bases not matched to a gene. Germline V CDR1 and CDR2: SGHRS, YFSETQ. The CDR3 covers 20 residues. Here the CDR3 DNA reads TGCGCCAGCAGCGCACCGACAGGGGGCGCCTGGGGGGATCCCTACAATGAGCAGTTCTTC. The encoded protein is CASSAPTGGAWGDPYNEQFF.

This clonotype was detected many times. The chain is built from TRBV25-1 and TRBJ1-2; 7 bases match TRBD1. CDR3 length: 11 amino acids. Per germline, CDR1 MGHDK and CDR2 SYGVNS. The V gene end was trimmed by 8 bases and the J gene end by 9 bases; junction bases not matched to a gene: 6. The DNA of the CDR3 is TGTGCCAGCCGGGGGGACAGCCGCTACACCTTC. Translating it yields CASRGDSRYTF.

The rearrangement links TRBV18 to TRBJ1-6; 9 bases agree with TRBD1. Germline CDR1 is KGHSH and CDR2 is LQKENI. V dropped 4 bases and J dropped 8; count of bases not matched to a gene: 6. The CDR3 is made up of 15 amino acids. CDR3: CASSHQDRGDSPLHF. The CDR3 DNA reads TGTGCCAGCTCACACCAGGACAGGGGTGATTCACCCCTCCACTTT.

The gene calls are TRBV5-6 and TRBJ2-3, with D uncertain. The V gene lost 1 base and the J gene lost 4 bases, with 13 bases spanning the gap. This CDR3 region has 15 residues. Looked up from germline, CDR1 is SGHDT and CDR2 is YYEEEE. This CDR3 is CASSLPREYADTQYF. In nucleotides, the CDR3 is TGTGCCAGCAGCTTGCCAAGAGAGTACGCAGATACGCAGTATTTT.

A few counts support this clonotype. An end of the junction does not agree with germline; a read error may underlie this. The rearrangement links TRBV4-1 to TRBJ2-4, with a tentative D call TRBD2 (6 bases). The DNA end is more similar to TRBJ2-7, so the J call may be wrong. The V gene's germline CDR1 is MGHRA and CDR2 YSYEKL. This CDR3 has 17 residues. Here the CDR3 DNA reads TGCGCCAGCAGCCAAGATCAGAGCCTAGCGTATTCCTGCGAGCAGTACTTC. It encodes CASSQDQSLAYSCEQYF.

The chain joins TRBV20-1 to TRBJ2-1; D is uncertain. CDR1 and CDR2 from the germline V gene are DFQATT and SNEGSKA (reference sequence). The CDR3 extends over 15 amino acids. V lost 3 bases to trimming and J lost 3 bases, with 15 bases between them. The CDR3 nucleotides are TGCAGTGCTAGTATCCCGAGAGGATTCTACAATGAGCAGTTCTTC. Its protein is CSASIPRGFYNEQFF.

Written as DNA, the CDR3 is TGTGCCAGCAGTTACGGCCTAAAGGGACAGTTTTCCTATGGCTACACCTTC. Its translation is CASSYGLKGQFSYGYTF. The V gene is TRBV6-2 or TRBV6-3, the J gene TRBJ1-2; TRBD1 matches at 7 bases. V lost 2 bases to trimming and J lost 4 bases; unmatched junction nucleotides: 13. Germline V gene lookup returns CDR1 MNHEY and CDR2 SVGEGT. The CDR3 extends over 17 amino acids.

The rearrangement joins TRBV6-5 to TRBJ2-3; 9 bases are a match to TRBD1. CDR3 size: 15 residues. Germline V gene data show CDR1 as MNHEY and CDR2 as SVGAGI. V dropped 6 bases and J dropped 5; count of bases not matched to a gene: 9. In DNA form, the CDR3 reads TGTGCCAGCAGACCAACGGACAGGGGTAAAGATACGCAGTATTTT. This translates into CASRPTDRGKDTQYF.

V usage is TRBV6-1 and J usage is TRBJ2-4, with no clear D. The J call may be wrong; the DNA end is better matched by TRBJ2-7. CDR1 and CDR2 (germline): MNHNS, SASEGT. This CDR3 has 13 amino acids. The CDR3 DNA reads as TGTGCCAGCCTTGAAGACCAGTTCTACGAGCAGTACTTC. This gives the protein CASLEDQFYEQYF.

Remarks on this clonotype: The junction does not match germline at one end; this may be a read error. The genes are TRBV4-1 and TRBJ2-1; 7 nucleotides align to TRBD2. The CDR3 extends over 15 amino acids. Germline CDR1 MGHRA, CDR2 YSYEKL. CDR3 loop: CAGSQDPAGMFEQFF. Here the CDR3 DNA reads TGCGCCGGCAGCCAAGATCCAGCGGGAATGTTTGAGCAGTTCTTC.

The V call is TRBV4-2, the J call TRBJ2-3, with 14 nucleotides matching TRBD2. Germline V lookup: CDR1 LGHNA, CDR2 YNFKEQ. The CDR3 has 18 amino acids. The V gene end was trimmed by 4 bases and the J gene end by 0 bases; junction bases not matched to a gene: 6. The CDR3 DNA is TGTGCCAGCAGCCGGACTAGCGGGAGGACCGTTAGCACAGATACGCAGTATTTT. This codes for CASSRTSGRTVSTDTQYF.

This clonotype was recorded at least ten times. The chain links TRBV11-2 to TRBJ2-7; D remains unclear. Trimming stripped 0 bases from V and 1 base from J, with 7 bases between. Germline loops: CDR1 SGHAT, CDR2 FQNNGV. This CDR3 is built from 14 residues. This CDR3 reads CASSLDGLSYEQYF. Written as DNA, the CDR3 is TGTGCCAGCAGCTTAGACGGGTTATCCTACGAGCAGTACTTC.

There are a few counts of this clonotype. This chain uses TRBV20-1 with TRBJ1-4; D uncertain. The CDR3 covers 11 residues. Trimming took 7 bases from V and 8 from J, leaving 11 bases between them. The V gene's germline CDR1 is DFQATT and CDR2 SNEGSKA (reference sequence). This CDR3 reads CSVDLGEKLFF. The CDR3 nucleotides are TGCAGTGTAGACTTGGGGGAAAAACTGTTTTTT.

J is TRBJ2-1 and V is TRBV5-1, with D possibly called TRBD1 or TRBD2 (5 bases each). Trimming cost V 0 bases and J 2 bases, with 9 bases left between them. Germline V gene data show CDR1 as SGHRS and CDR2 as YFSETQ. This CDR3 spans 15 amino acids. The CDR3 DNA follows: TGCGCCAGCAGCTTGGGGGGGAAGACCTACAATGAGCAGTTCTTC. Translated: CASSLGGKTYNEQFF.

The V gene is TRBV28, the J gene TRBJ2-2; tentatively, D is TRBD1 or TRBD2 (6 bases each). V was clipped by 6 bases and J by 6 bases, with 17 bases between them. The CDR3 sequence is 15 residues long. Germline V lookup: CDR1 MDHEN, CDR2 SYDVKM. In DNA form, the CDR3 reads TGTGCCAGCAGCTTGGGGGGCGGCTTCCCCGGGGAGCTGTTTTTT. Its protein product is CASSLGGGFPGELFF. Complete variable domain (other parts from reference TRBV28 and TRBJ2-2): DVKVTQSSRYLVKRTGEKVFLECVQDMDHENMFWYRQDPGLGLRLIYFSYDVKMKEKGDIPEGYSVSREKKERFSLILESASTNQTSMYLCASSLGGGFPGELFFGEGSRLTVL.

The sample holds a few counts of this clonotype. V gene TRBV7-2 combines with J gene TRBJ2-7, with D tentatively TRBD2 (5 bases). The CDR3 totals 14 residues. Trimming stripped 5 bases from V and 7 bases from J, with 18 bases between. The germline V gene encodes CDR1 SGHTA and CDR2 FQGNSA. In nucleotides, the CDR3 is TGTGCCAGCAGCCTCACGGACTGGGCCGGTGAGCAGTACTTC. This sequence encodes CASSLTDWAGEQYF.

This clonotype was seen only a few times. The chain employs TRBV20-1 and TRBJ2-1; D may be TRBD1 (6 bases). Trimming pared 5 bases from V and 12 bases from J, leaving 11 bases between. Germline V gene data show CDR1 as DFQATT and CDR2 as SNEGSKA (reference sequence). The CDR3 spans 10 residues. CDR3 region: CSAARGGQFF. The CDR3 bases are TGCAGTGCTGCCCGAGGGGGGCAGTTCTTC.

This clonotype was counted only a few times. The chain links TRBV20-1 to TRBJ1-2; D possibly corresponds to TRBD1 (5 bases). The CDR3 loop spans 13 amino acids. Germline V gives CDR1 DFQATT, CDR2 SNEGSKA (reference sequence). V lost 5 bases to trimming and J lost 6 bases, with 16 bases between them. CDR3 in amino acids: CSAPLGGGDGYTF. In DNA, the CDR3 is TGCAGTGCTCCCCTAGGTGGGGGGGATGGCTACACCTTC.

The CDR3 DNA sequence: TGCGCCAGCAGCTTGGCAGGAACCCTCCATGAAAAACTGTTTTTT. This sequence encodes CASSLAGTLHEKLFF. The chain carries TRBV5-1 and TRBJ1-4, with D unresolved. V was pared by 0 bases and J by 6 bases, with 12 bases between. Looked up from germline, CDR1 is SGHRS and CDR2 is YFSETQ. The CDR3 contains 15 residues.

V usage is TRBV7-6 and J usage is TRBJ2-7; TRBD2 agrees at 15 bases. The trim removed 3 bases at V and 4 bases at J, leaving 1 base unmatched. This CDR3 has 15 amino acids. The V gene's germline CDR1 is SGHVS and CDR2 FNYEAQ. CDR3 region: CASSFGTSGGYEQYF. CDR3 nucleotides: TGTGCCAGCAGCTTCGGGACTAGCGGGGGGTACGAGCAGTACTTC.

The rearrangement links TRBV7-2 to TRBJ2-7; D remains ambiguous. Germline assignment: CDR1 SGHTA and CDR2 FQGNSA. V gave up 7 bases and J gave up 3 bases, with 10 bases separating them. CDR3 size: 12 residues. The CDR3 bases are TGTGCCAGCACCTCCCGGGTCTACGAGCAGTACTTC. This translates into CASTSRVYEQYF.

This clonotype was seen many times. J is TRBJ2-5 and V is TRBV4-2; D is perhaps TRBD2 (5 bases). The germline V and J ends were trimmed by 3 bases and 1 base, with 9 bases remaining between them. The CDR3 contains 14 residues. In germline, CDR1 is LGHNA, CDR2 YNFKEQ. In nucleotides, the CDR3 is TGTGCCAGCAGCCATTTCGGACTCCAAGAGACCCAGTACTTC. This codes for CASSHFGLQETQYF.

The J gene is TRBJ1-2, the V gene TRBV7-9; TRBD1 agrees at 10 bases. CDR1 SEHNR and CDR2 FQNEAQ come from the germline V gene (reference sequence). This CDR3 spans 15 amino acids. Trimming at V came to 5 bases and at J to 3 bases, leaving 6 bases not matched to a gene. CDR3 loop: CASSPGTGEHYGYTF. The CDR3 DNA is TGTGCCAGCAGCCCGGGGACAGGGGAACACTATGGCTACACCTTC.

This clonotype was seen a handful of times. The V and J genes are TRBV10-3 and TRBJ2-1, with a possible D match to TRBD1 (5 bases). Trimming shortened V by 0 bases and J by 12 bases, and 15 bases separated the two germline ends. From germline, CDR1 is ENHRY and CDR2 SYGVKD. CDR3 length equals 14 residues. CDR3 sequence (DNA): TGTGCCATCAGTGAGTCGACGCAGGGTTTCGTGCAGTTCTTC. It encodes CAISESTQGFVQFF.

Of note for this clonotype: At one end the junction does not follow the germline gene, possibly because of a read error. The gene calls are TRBV7-9 and TRBJ1-6; the match to TRBD1 covers 10 bases. Per the germline V gene, CDR1 is SEHNR and CDR2 is FQNEAQ (reference sequence). This CDR3 is built from 15 residues. CDR3 sequence (DNA): TGTGCCAGCAGTTTAGGGGGACAGGGGAATTCACCCCTCCACTTT. Translating it yields CASSLGGQGNSPLHF.